These T cell receptor beta chains were read from a single sample in a study of T cells in Graves' hyperthyroidism and ophthalmopathy. TCRdb redid the calling of the multiplex PCR reads with MiXCR, one entry per CDR3 protein. The sample records about 400,000 distinct CDR3 sequences, more than 15% being singletons. The sequenced sample consisted of blood. The receptors here all came from a woman younger than 35 with Graves' hyperthyroidism. Each CDR3 is given with its conserved first and last residue. D genes are given only for firm matches. The size field reads once, few or many counts, or a class when the clone is expanded.

d_call j_call clone_size v_call cdr3_aa cdr3_nt
. TRBJ1-5 many TRBV7-2 CASSPKGRFNQPQHF TGTGCCAGCAGCCCTAAGGGACGGTTCAATCAGCCCCAGCATTTT
TRBD1 TRBJ2-7 many TRBV2 CASSESSFGQGDYEQYF TGTGCCAGCAGTGAATCTTCTTTTGGACAGGGGGACTACGAGCAGTACTTC
. TRBJ1-3 many TRBV12-3/TRBV12-4 CASTIGDSGNTIYF TGTGCCAGCACCATAGGGGATTCTGGAAACACCATATATTTT
. TRBJ1-1 many TRBV7-9 CASSPEGGVGAEAFF TGTGCCAGCAGCCCCGAAGGGGGAGTGGGGGCTGAAGCTTTCTTT
TRBD1 TRBJ1-1 many TRBV20-1 CSARLPGQLNTEAFF TGCAGTGCTAGACTTCCGGGACAGCTGAACACTGAAGCTTTCTTT
. TRBJ1-2 many TRBV2 CASSWNGEWKDGYTF TGTGCCAGCAGTTGGAACGGGGAGTGGAAGGATGGCTACACCTTC
TRBD1 TRBJ2-7 few TRBV24-1 CATSDPGTGQEEQYF TGTGCCACCAGTGACCCCGGGACAGGGCAGGAAGAGCAGTACTTC
TRBD2 TRBJ2-4 many TRBV6-1 CASTAGGGVVGMDIQYF TGTGCCAGCACCGCCGGCGGGGGAGTTGTGGGGATGGACATTCAGTACTTC
. TRBJ2-1 many TRBV13 CASSLGSDSRSSYNEQFF TGTGCCAGCAGCTTAGGCTCGGATTCCAGGAGCTCCTACAATGAGCAGTTCTTC
TRBD2 TRBJ2-5 many TRBV28 CASSLPWGSGAKQETQYF TGTGCCAGCAGTCTCCCGTGGGGTAGCGGGGCTAAGCAAGAGACCCAGTACTTC